This record covers a single T cell receptor (beta chain). It lacks a known antigen. Base quality data are lacking; no much larger clone is found one base away. The library relied on the immunoSEQ multiplex PCR assay. TCRdb obtained this table from immuneACCESS and retained in-frame rearrangements with V and J assigned. These tables miss some clones; where compared with another copy, unresolved V genes account for less than half of the shortfall, and the remainder is unexplained. The sample profile shows 80,000 or so clones; around nine tenths of them were found once. Of the sample, about 5.5% is held by the ten largest clones. This entry comes from a study of control samples from healthy donors and cancer patients (dated by TCRdb to 2019 to 2021). In the germline V gene, CDR1 corresponds to SGHRS and CDR2 to YFSETQ. The junction shows trimming of 4 bases on V and 7 bases on J, and the gene matches do not reach 17 bases of it. The CDR3 runs 17 residues from the cysteine to the phenylalanine. This entry keeps only the CDR3 DNA: 51 bases, framed from base 1.

Here the chain combines TRBV5-1 and TRBJ1-2, and 9 junctional nucleotides match TRBD1. The specimen was blood. This clonotype originated in a man aged 45-65 years in good health. The encoded CDR3 is CASSLGPRGQGGGGYTF. The bases read TGCGCCAGCAGCCTAGGTCCGAGGGGACAGGGAGGAGGTGGCTACACCTTC.